The TCR beta chain under discussion was sequenced for a study of early T cells in non-severe SARS-CoV-2 infection. For the study at large: Bulk RNA from unsorted whole blood was sequenced; chains were unpaired.

V was clipped by 1 base and J by 4 bases; unmatched bases: 9. The CDR3 is made up of 17 amino acids. Germline V gene lookup returns CDR1 SGHAT and CDR2 FQNNGV. At least ten counts were recorded for this clonotype. MiXCR, run by TCRdb on the 5' RACE reads, gives a single entry per CDR3 protein. Among about 40,000 distinct CDR3 sequences listed, 4.5% to 5% were seen once. This sequence joins TRBV11-2 and TRBJ2-5; TRBD2 matches at 10 bases. This receptor was obtained from an adult who was a healthcare worker with PCR-confirmed SARS-CoV-2 infection or an uninfected control (not recorded which). Sequencing was done on a sample of whole blood. CDR3 bases: TGTGCCAGCAGCTTAGCCTCTAGCGGGAGTGTGATAGAGACCCAGTACTTC. It codes for CASSLASSGSVIETQYF.